This TCR beta chain was sequenced for a study of shared clonotypes between healthy human individuals. Study-level points and caveats: Larger estimated richness was generally seen in naive subsets than in memory subsets.

Using immunoSEQ multiplex PCR, the repertoire was profiled, and TCRdb retains in-frame clones only, with some absent. Of roughly 2.1 million clones listed, under 95% are singletons. Naivety among CD8 cells was defined by CD45RO negativity and positive CCR7 selection, thereby excluding terminally differentiated effector memory CD45RA+ cells. To note about this clone: Its target is unknown.

The length of the CDR3 is 15 residues. The V end lost 6 bases, the J end lost 4 bases, and 19 bases lay between the germline ends. In germline, CDR1 is PRHDT, CDR2 FYEKMQ (reference sequence). The receptor was isolated from a man between 18 and 29 years old in good health. Some clones in this sample may be carry-over from other donors' samples. The sample was naive CD8+ T cells from PBMCs. This chain links TRBV13 with TRBJ2-7; a weak D match, TRBD2 (7 bases). The CDR3 DNA follows: TGTGCCAGCAGGGGGGGGGCGGCCCCCGGGTACGAGCAGTACTTC. Encoded protein: CASRGGAAPGYEQYF.